The next 27 T cell receptor beta chains were all read from a single sample in a study of T cells in localized non-small cell lung cancer. TCRdb keeps only in-frame clones here, not all; method: immunoSEQ multiplex PCR. The sample comprises 2,000 to 3,000 clones, around 26% of which are singletons, and 25% to 30% rests with the top ten. Sequencing used lung tumor tissue, obtained before any cancer treatment. These receptor sequences come from a male donor older than 55 with stage I lung adenocarcinoma.

The genes are TRBV5-1 and TRBJ2-3; a weak D match, TRBD1 (6 bases). The V gene lost 5 bases and the J gene lost 0 bases, with 10 bases spanning the gap. The CDR3 extends over 14 amino acids. From germline, CDR1 is SGHRS and CDR2 YFSETQ. The CDR3 loop is CASSSDSSTDTQYF. CDR3 DNA sequence: TGCGCCAGCAGTTCGGACAGTAGCACAGATACGCAGTATTTT.

In its sample, this clone was seen once. The rearrangement joins TRBV28 to TRBJ1-5; D unclear. CDR3 length: 14 amino acids. Trimming took off 6 bases at V and 2 bases at J, with 11 bases between the two ends. Germline V gene lookup returns CDR1 MDHEN and CDR2 SYDVKM. This chain's CDR3 is CASREEHRNQPQHF. In nucleotides, the CDR3 is TGTGCCAGCAGGGAAGAACATCGCAATCAGCCCCAGCATTTT.

The DNA for the CDR3 is TGTGCCTGGAGGCATCTCCCGGGAAACTATGGCTACACCTTC. Its translation: CAWRHLPGNYGYTF. J is TRBJ1-2 and V is TRBV30; D remains ambiguous. The ends were cut back, 3 bases at V and 2 bases at J, with 13 bases in the middle. This CDR3 has 14 amino acids. Per germline, CDR1 GTSNPN and CDR2 SVGIG (reference sequence).

The chain couples TRBV15 to TRBJ2-5; D is undetermined. The CDR3 sequence is 14 residues long. V gave up 0 bases and J gave up 5 bases, with 10 bases separating them. Germline V gene sequence: CDR1 LNHNV, CDR2 YYDKDF (reference sequence). CDR3 bases: TGTGCCACCAGCAGAGATCTGATGATGGAGACCCAGTACTTC. Protein: CATSRDLMMETQYF.

The rearrangement joins TRBV19 to TRBJ2-2; D unresolved. Trimming pared 3 bases from V and 4 bases from J, leaving 15 bases between. The CDR3 has 16 amino acids. Germline V lookup: CDR1 LNHDA, CDR2 SQIVND (reference sequence). For the CDR3, the DNA is TGTGCCAGTAGTATGTACCCCATGACGGGCACCGGGGAGCTGTTTTTT. Encoded protein: CASSMYPMTGTGELFF.

This clone was found once. The chain recombines TRBV5-1 with TRBJ2-7, with D hard to call. The CDR3 has 15 amino acids. Trimming took off 4 bases at V and 3 bases at J, with 17 bases between the two ends. Germline CDR1 SGHRS, CDR2 YFSETQ. The CDR3 reads CASSEQVGPNYEQYF. CDR3 coding DNA: TGCGCCAGCAGCGAACAAGTGGGCCCGAACTACGAGCAGTACTTC.

This clone was seen only a few times. The rearrangement joins TRBV4-1 to TRBJ1-4; D is possibly TRBD1 (6 bases). The germline V and J ends were trimmed by 2 bases and 0 bases, with 19 bases remaining between them. This CDR3 has 19 residues. Germline V lookup: CDR1 MGHRA, CDR2 YSYEKL. CDR3 region: CASSQNRDTSSSTNEKLFF. DNA of the CDR3: TGCGCCAGCAGCCAAAACCGGGACACTTCTTCATCAACTAATGAAAAACTGTTTTTT.

The V call is TRBV19, the J call TRBJ1-2; D remains ambiguous. The ends were cut back, 2 bases at V and 7 bases at J, with 11 bases in the middle. The CDR3 covers 13 residues. The V gene's germline CDR1 is LNHDA and CDR2 SQIVND (reference sequence). The CDR3 DNA reads as TGTGCCAGTAGTATATACGGAAATTCTGGCTACACCTTC. This codes for CASSIYGNSGYTF.

This clone showed up just a few times. The chain uses TRBV19 and TRBJ1-4; D is unclear. Germline V gene lookup returns CDR1 LNHDA and CDR2 SQIVND (reference sequence). V was trimmed by 4 bases and J by 8 bases, leaving 14 bases between them. This CDR3 contains 14 residues. CDR3 DNA sequence: TGTGCCAGTAGTAGAAGTCAGGAGGAGGAAAAACTGTTTTTT. As protein: CASSRSQEEEKLFF.

This chain joins TRBV18 and TRBJ2-1; TRBD1 matches 8 bases. The germline V gene has CDR1 KGHSH and CDR2 LQKENI. The CDR3 has 15 amino acids. Trimming took 4 bases from V and 2 from J; bases not matched to a gene: 4. This CDR3 is CASSLDRVAYNEQFF. CDR3 bases: TGTGCCAGCTCACTGGACAGGGTCGCCTACAATGAGCAGTTCTTC.

The table lists this clone with a few counts. The chain combines TRBV30 with TRBJ2-6, with 7 positions matching TRBD1. Germline loops: CDR1 GTSNPN, CDR2 SVGIG (reference sequence). The ends lost 0 bases at V and 2 bases at J; junction bases unmatched: 4. This CDR3 comprises 16 residues. Here the CDR3 reads CAWSVRGGAGANVLTF. In DNA form, the CDR3 reads TGTGCCTGGAGTGTACGAGGGGGCGCTGGGGCCAACGTCCTGACTTTC.

The chain joins TRBV14 to TRBJ1-5, with unresolved D. The length of the CDR3 is 12 residues. Per the germline V gene, CDR1 is SGHDN and CDR2 is FVKESK. V lost 4 bases to trimming and J lost 4 bases, with 5 bases between them. As DNA, the CDR3 is TGTGCCAGCAGCCGGGGTAATCAGCCCCAGCATTTT. This translates into CASSRGNQPQHF.

The V gene is TRBV5-1, the J gene TRBJ2-1, with unresolved D. This CDR3 is built from 14 residues. V shed 1 base and J shed 7 bases, with 12 bases lying between them. Germline CDR1 is SGHRS and CDR2 is YFSETQ. Here the CDR3 DNA reads TGCGCCAGCAGCTTGCAAAGTACCGAGAATGAGCAGTTCTTC. This codes for CASSLQSTENEQFF. Combining the CDR3 with reference TRBV5-1 and TRBJ2-1 gives the whole variable domain KAGVTQTPRYLIKTRGQQVTLSCSPISGHRSVSWYQQTPGQGLQFLFEYFSETQRNKGNFPGRFSGRQFSNSRSEMNVSTLELGDSALYLCASSLQSTENEQFFGPGTRLTVL.

The gene calls are TRBV5-1 and TRBJ2-3, with TRBD2 identical over 8 bases. CDR3 length: 14 residues. Germline CDR1 is SGHRS and CDR2 is YFSETQ. The V gene end was trimmed by 6 bases and the J gene end by 3 bases; junction bases not matched to a gene: 6. Written as DNA, the CDR3 is TGCGCCAGCACTCCGGGGGGGCCAACAGATACGCAGTATTTT. Translating gives CASTPGGPTDTQYF.

The V call is TRBV6-8, the J call TRBJ2-3; D is possibly TRBD1 (6 bases). Germline V gives CDR1 MNHGY, CDR2 SAAAGT. The CDR3 consists of 15 residues. Trimming pared 7 bases from V and 4 bases from J, leaving 18 bases between. The CDR3 protein is CASTQGTLTSDTQYF. In DNA form, the CDR3 reads TGTGCCAGCACCCAGGGGACCCTAACTTCAGATACGCAGTATTTT.

This clone is judged medium-sized. This chain connects TRBV11-3 to TRBJ2-3, with 9 bases lining up with TRBD2. In germline, CDR1 is SGHNT, CDR2 YENEEA. Trimming cost V 2 bases and J 2 bases; bases outside gene matches: 8. The CDR3 extends over 17 amino acids. In DNA, the CDR3 is TGTGCCAGCAGCTTAAGGATTGCGGGGGGGCCCACAGATACGCAGTATTTT. Translating it yields CASSLRIAGGPTDTQYF.

This clone was counted between two and nine times. V and J are TRBV7-7 and TRBJ2-3; 7 positions match TRBD2. Trimming at V came to 5 bases and at J to 5 bases, leaving 16 bases not matched to a gene. The CDR3 covers 17 residues. CDR1 and CDR2 from the germline V gene are SSHAT and FNYEAQ (reference sequence). The CDR3 DNA is TGTGCCAGCAGCACCCAACCGGGACTACACCTAAGAGATACGCAGTATTTT. Translated: CASSTQPGLHLRDTQYF.

This clone was recorded at least ten times. This rearrangement joins TRBV11-3 to TRBJ2-5; 7 bases map to TRBD1. The CDR3 has 14 residues. The germline V gene encodes CDR1 SGHNT and CDR2 YENEEA. Trimming removed 4 bases from V and 5 bases from J; junction bases left unmatched: 7. The CDR3: CASSWTGVMETQYF. The CDR3 DNA reads TGTGCCAGCAGCTGGACAGGAGTCATGGAGACCCAGTACTTC.

This clone has only a few counts. V and J are TRBV7-1 and TRBJ2-5; 10 positions agree with TRBD2. TRBV7-1 is treated as an ORF (open reading frame) with a function not yet certain. Unmatched junction bases numbered 13, after V lost 4 bases and J lost 2 bases. The CDR3 spans 18 residues. CDR3 region: CASSLQASGGPLQETQYF. The CDR3 nucleotides read TGTGCCAGCAGCTTACAGGCTAGCGGGGGCCCTTTACAAGAGACCCAGTACTTC.

This clone was counted between two and nine times. This chain joins TRBV4-1 and TRBJ2-7; D is possibly TRBD2 (5 bases). CDR3 length equals 15 residues. The germline gives CDR1 MGHRA, CDR2 YSYEKL. V was pared by 0 bases and J by 0 bases, with 9 bases between. The CDR3 sequence is CASSQEYLASYEQYF. DNA of the CDR3: TGCGCCAGCAGCCAAGAATACCTAGCCTCCTACGAGCAGTACTTC.

The table lists this clone with a few counts. The chain links TRBV10-3 to TRBJ1-2, with a possible D match to TRBD1 (6 bases). CDR3 length: 15 amino acids. Deletions cut 0 bases from V and 4 bases from J, with 12 bases between. Germline CDR1 ENHRY, CDR2 SYGVKD. The CDR3 nucleotides read TGTGCCATCAGTGAGTCGGAGGGGGGAGCCTATGGCTACACCTTC. Its protein is CAISESEGGAYGYTF.

This sequence joins TRBV11-3 and TRBJ2-2; D is possibly TRBD1 or TRBD2 (6 bases each). The V end lost 4 bases, the J end lost 3 bases, and 15 bases lay between the germline ends. In germline, CDR1 is SGHNT, CDR2 YENEEA. The CDR3 length is 16 residues. The CDR3: CASSWPGAGDTGELFF. The CDR3 DNA sequence: TGTGCCAGCAGCTGGCCGGGGGCGGGCGACACCGGGGAGCTGTTTTTT.

This clone qualifies as medium-sized. The chain has TRBV28 and TRBJ1-6; TRBD1 agrees at 11 bases. Germline trimming cut 8 bases from V and 10 bases from J; bases unmatched to any gene: 4. Germline V gives CDR1 MDHEN, CDR2 SYDVKM. This CDR3 has 13 residues. The DNA for the CDR3 is TGTGCCAGCCTTGGACAGGGGGCCTCACCCCTCCACTTT. Protein sequence: CASLGQGASPLHF.

The rearrangement joins TRBV6-8 to TRBJ2-7; no definite D call. Trimming removed 1 base from V and 6 bases from J, with 22 bases in between. Germline V CDR1 and CDR2: MNHGY, SAAAGT. The CDR3 has 17 amino acids. Here the CDR3 DNA reads TGTGCCAGCAGTTACTTTTCTCCCACAGCTCTCACCGCCGAGCAGTACTTC. Protein: CASSYFSPTALTAEQYF.

The chain uses TRBV30 and TRBJ1-4; TRBD1 matches 10 bases. V shed 1 base and J 5 bases; nucleotides not matched to a gene: 1. This CDR3 is built from 14 residues. The germline gives CDR1 GTSNPN, CDR2 SVGIG (reference sequence). This chain's CDR3 is CAWSAGQGNEKLFF. The CDR3 nucleotides read TGTGCCTGGAGTGCGGGACAGGGGAATGAAAAACTGTTTTTT.

This chain uses TRBV28 with TRBJ2-2; D call uncertain. The CDR3 extends over 17 amino acids. CDR1 and CDR2 from the germline V gene are MDHEN and SYDVKM. V lost 4 bases and J lost 4, with 19 bases in between. DNA for the CDR3: TGTGCCAGCAGTTCTATTCACACTGCCCCGGGCACCGGGGAGCTGTTTTTT. Amino acids: CASSSIHTAPGTGELFF.

This clone has just a few counts. The DNA for the CDR3 is TGTGCCAGCAGCTTAGCTGGGGCCCCCCACGCTTTCTTT. Translating it yields CASSLAGAPHAFF. V usage is TRBV7-1 and J usage is TRBJ1-1, with D maybe TRBD1 (5 bases). TRBV7-1 is an open reading frame whose function is uncertain. The CDR3 runs to 13 residues. V was trimmed by 4 bases and J by 11 bases, leaving 17 bases between them.